The rows below give T cell receptor beta chains drawn from one sample of a study of cytomegalovirus exposure and HLA in healthy donors. Sequenced by immunoSEQ multiplex PCR; TCRdb stores in-frame clones only, minus some. Among about 160,000 clones listed, approximately 80% were seen once. The sample taken for sequencing was PBMCs. The receptors stem from a woman in her forties or fifties in good health and CMV-seronegative. The conserved cysteine and the conserved F or W are not part of the CDR3 here. Rows may omit the clone size; those that give it use once, few, many or a size class.

size: NA; V: TRBV18; length: 11; J: TRBJ2-7; CDR3: ASSRQATYEQY
size: few; V: TRBV6-4; length: 12; J: TRBJ2-7; CDR3: ASIGLAGAYEQY
size: NA; V: TRBV7-9; length: 17; J: TRBJ2-6; CDR3: ASSRPGGQGSIGANVLT
size: few; V: TRBV28; length: 9; J: TRBJ1-2; CDR3: ATGYDYGYT
size: NA; V: TRBV9; length: 14; J: TRBJ2-3; CDR3: ASSPQGGDVADTQY
size: NA; V: TRBV13; length: 13; J: TRBJ1-2; CDR3: ASSLVGTGEDGYT
size: NA; V: TRBV7-2; length: 14; J: TRBJ2-5; CDR3: ASSPPSGRAGETQY
size: NA; V: TRBV5-1; length: 13; J: TRBJ1-2; CDR3: ASSPGFDNNYGYT
size: NA; V: TRBV6-1; length: 16; J: TRBJ1-4; CDR3: ASSEAIGGVLANEKLF
size: NA; V: TRBV30; length: 10; J: TRBJ2-1; CDR3: AWSAGADEQF
size: NA; V: TRBV2; length: 12; J: TRBJ1-1; CDR3: ASRRGGQGSEAF
size: NA; V: TRBV28; length: 12; J: TRBJ1-1; CDR3: ASSEGRSDTEAF
size: NA; V: TRBV19; length: 11; J: TRBJ2-2; CDR3: ASSASGAGELF
size: NA; V: TRBV6-1; length: 11; J: TRBJ1-4; CDR3: ASSGAEEEKLF
size: NA; V: TRBV6-5; length: 11; J: TRBJ2-7; CDR3: ATTGPNGVEQY